This T cell receptor beta chain was documented in a study of vaccination effects on CD4 cells after COVID-19. Study background: ViraFEST expansion of antigen-specific CD4+ T cells with viral peptide pools preceded sequencing. Peptides at roughly 9.2 ug/ml and IL-2 at 10 IU/ml were added to two million PBMC per well.

Clones were read by immunoSEQ multiplex PCR, and TCRdb kept only the in-frame ones, dropping some. The sample yields around 66,000 clones, over 70% seen once. This clone has a single count. Its antigen is undetermined. The germline CDR1 and CDR2 sequences are SGHTA and FQGTGA. After removal of 1 base from V and 7 bases from J, the junction contained 3 bases not matched to a gene. This CDR3 spans 14 amino acids. The culture ran for roughly ten days before CD4+ T cells were isolated. Vaccine administered to participants consisted of two doses of either BNT162b2 or mRNA-1273. No vaccinee had earlier SARS-CoV-2 infection, and nucleocapsid antibodies were negative. Both day 3 and day 7 saw half the medium replaced with IL-2 medium.

The specimen was CD4+ T cells from PBMCs cultured without peptide, collected after COVID-19 vaccination. V and J are TRBV7-3 and TRBJ2-2, with 7 bases identical to TRBD2. The clonotype was recovered from a human donor who received a COVID-19 vaccine. CDR3 sequence reads: CASSLRAGDGELFF. The CDR3 DNA follows: TGTGCCAGCAGCTTAAGGGCGGGGGACGGGGAGCTGTTTTTT.